This TCR beta chain was profiled in a study of T-cell reconstitution after alpha-beta-depleted transplantation in children. Molecular barcoding with unique molecular identifiers was used for the TCRbeta library. In TCRdb, the PCR reads were re-called with MiXCR into one record per CDR3 protein. The sample has under 300,000 distinct CDR3 sequences, more than 7.5% seen once. In this sample, this clonotype turned up many times. The receptor was isolated from a human donor who donated a stem cell graft to a child with SCID. The source was PBMCs from the stem cell graft donor, collected from the stem cell graft.

The CDR3: CSARRQGEQPQHF. DNA for the CDR3: TGCAGTGCTCGTCGACAGGGTGAGCAGCCCCAGCATTTT. V is TRBV20-1 and J is TRBJ1-5, with 7 nucleotides matching TRBD1. Germline CDR1 and CDR2: DFQATT and SNEGSKA (reference sequence). The V segment lost 5 bases and the J segment 7 bases; nucleotides outside the gene matches: 8. This CDR3 is 13 amino acids long.